Below are 26 T cell receptor beta chains sequenced from a single sample in a study of cytomegalovirus exposure and HLA in healthy donors. The PCR made use of 60 Vbeta and 13 Jbeta primers. TCRdb's copy holds only in-frame clones and misses some; the assay was immunoSEQ multiplex PCR. The sample includes roughly 100,000 clones, about three quarters seen only once; the top ten take roughly 5%. Input material: PBMCs. All receptors come from a male donor in good health and CMV-seronegative.

V is TRBV25-1 and J is TRBJ1-2; D possibly corresponds to TRBD1 (5 bases). The CDR3 length is 13 residues. The germline V gene has CDR1 MGHDK and CDR2 SYGVNS. Trimming left V 8 bases short and J 0 bases short, with 10 bases between. CDR3 in amino acids: CASRQGANYGYTF. The CDR3 region has the DNA TGTGCCAGCCGACAAGGGGCTAACTATGGCTACACCTTC.

The chain joins TRBV6-6 to TRBJ1-2, with a tentative D call TRBD1 (5 bases). There are 14 residues in the CDR3. V lost 6 bases and J lost 4, with 15 bases in between. The germline CDR1 and CDR2 sequences are MNHNY and SVGAGI (reference sequence). The CDR3 bases are TGTGCCAGCAGCCCGGGGGGGAGAACCTATGGCTACACCTTC. Amino acid sequence: CASSPGGRTYGYTF.

The chain couples TRBV29-1 to TRBJ2-2, with TRBD1 matching 9 bases. CDR1 and CDR2 from the germline V gene are SQVTM and ANQGSEA. V was pared by 4 bases and J by 3 bases, with 3 bases of the junction left unmatched. This CDR3 has 14 residues. The CDR3 sequence: CSVVGDRDTGELFF. The CDR3 DNA follows: TGCAGCGTTGTGGGGGACAGGGACACCGGGGAGCTGTTTTTT.

The V and J genes are TRBV30 and TRBJ1-4; 10 bases are shared with TRBD1. Germline assignment: CDR1 GTSNPN and CDR2 SVGIG (reference sequence). Losses at the gene ends were 7 bases for V and 5 bases for J; bases not matched to a gene: 4. The CDR3 is 13 amino acids. The CDR3 here is CAYLDRGNEKLFF. The CDR3 DNA follows: TGTGCCTACCTGGACAGGGGGAATGAAAAACTGTTTTTT.

This clone occurred once. The chain uses TRBV2 and TRBJ1-1; D might be TRBD1 (5 bases). The CDR3 extends over 13 amino acids. Germline V lookup: CDR1 SNHLY, CDR2 FYNNEI. V shed 6 bases and J shed 1 base, with 9 bases lying between them. CDR3 in DNA: TGTGCCAGCAGATACGACAGGAACACTGAAGCTTTCTTT. Protein product: CASRYDRNTEAFF.

This rearrangement joins TRBV5-1 to TRBJ2-7; TRBD2 matches at 11 bases. The CDR3 is 16 amino acids. Trimming took 0 bases from V and 3 from J; bases not matched to a gene: 5. The germline CDR1 and CDR2 sequences are SGHRS and YFSETQ. CDR3 in amino acids: CASSLETSGNHYEQYF. DNA of the CDR3: TGCGCCAGCAGCTTGGAGACTAGCGGGAACCACTACGAGCAGTACTTC.

The chain is built from TRBV9 and TRBJ1-3; D remains unclear. The CDR3 totals 16 residues. Trimming removed 0 bases from V and 0 bases from J, with 10 bases in between. Looked up from germline, CDR1 is SGDLS and CDR2 is YYNGEE. DNA of the CDR3: TGTGCCAGCAGCGTAGATGGGCAATTCTCTGGAAACACCATATATTTT. Protein product: CASSVDGQFSGNTIYF.

This clone was counted once. J is TRBJ2-1 and V is TRBV11-3; the D gene is possibly TRBD1 (6 bases). The V gene's germline CDR1 is SGHNT and CDR2 YENEEA. CDR3 length: 13 amino acids. V was trimmed by 7 bases and J by 8 bases, leaving 15 bases between them. This chain's CDR3 is CASTLGGGYEQFF. DNA for the CDR3: TGTGCCAGCACCCTTGGGGGCGGTTATGAGCAGTTCTTC.

This rearrangement joins TRBV4-3 to TRBJ2-1; D gene unclear. The CDR3 extends over 15 amino acids. V shed 3 bases and J shed 0 bases, with 9 bases lying between them. Germline V gives CDR1 LGHNA, CDR2 YSLEER. CDR3 loop: CASSQAESSYNEQFF. CDR3 nucleotide sequence: TGCGCCAGCAGCCAGGCGGAGAGCTCCTACAATGAGCAGTTCTTC.

The chain joins TRBV6-1 to TRBJ2-3, with a possible D match to TRBD2 (6 bases). Trimming stripped 5 bases from V and 4 bases from J, with 13 bases between. This CDR3 spans 14 amino acids. Germline V gives CDR1 MNHNS, CDR2 SASEGT. In nucleotides, the CDR3 is TGTGCCAGCAGTTCGAGAGGGACTTCAGATACGCAGTATTTT. This translates into CASSSRGTSDTQYF.

V usage is TRBV28 and J usage is TRBJ1-1; no definite D call. Trimming stripped 7 bases from V and 4 bases from J, with 16 bases between. CDR1 and CDR2 from the germline V gene are MDHEN and SYDVKM. There are 14 residues in the CDR3. For the CDR3, the DNA is TGTGCCAGCACCGCGGTGGGAGCCGGCACTGAAGCTTTCTTT. It is translated as CASTAVGAGTEAFF.

This rearrangement joins TRBV4-3 to TRBJ2-5; 11 positions match TRBD2. CDR1 is LGHNA and CDR2 is YSLEER in the germline V gene. CDR3 length equals 17 residues. V lost 3 bases and J lost 5; bases outside the gene matches: 11. For the CDR3, the DNA is TGCGCCAGCAGCCACAGGGCTCTAGCGGGAGGTATTGAGACCCAGTACTTC. It is translated as CASSHRALAGGIETQYF.

This chain links TRBV5-1 with TRBJ2-2; D call uncertain. CDR3 length: 12 residues. The germline V gene has CDR1 SGHRS and CDR2 YFSETQ. Trimming cost V 7 bases and J 1 base, with 5 bases left between them. The CDR3 DNA follows: TGCGCCAGCCGAGAGAACACCGGGGAGCTGTTTTTT. Encoded protein: CASRENTGELFF.

This chain links TRBV6-6 with TRBJ2-7; tentative D call: TRBD1 (5 bases). Per germline, CDR1 MNHNY and CDR2 SVGAGI (reference sequence). This CDR3 is 14 amino acids long. V lost 7 bases, J lost 6 bases, and 19 bases lay in between. CDR3 sequence (DNA): TGTGCCAGCACAGAGCAGGGCCGATATTCCGAGCAGTACTTC. Translation gives CASTEQGRYSEQYF.

The chain couples TRBV27 to TRBJ1-1; TRBD1 is a possible D gene (6 bases). Deletions cut 3 bases from V and 0 bases from J, with 11 bases between. CDR1 MNHEY and CDR2 SMNVEV come from the germline V gene (reference sequence). CDR3 length equals 15 residues. The CDR3 DNA reads TGTGCCAGCAGTTTCGGGGGGGCAATGAACACTGAAGCTTTCTTT. This gives the protein CASSFGGAMNTEAFF.

This clone was detected only a few times. The rearrangement uses TRBV5-6 and TRBJ1-2; D perhaps matches TRBD1 (5 bases). Germline CDR1 is SGHDT and CDR2 is YYEEEE. Trimming took off 3 bases at V and 10 bases at J, with 13 bases between the two ends. There are 12 residues in the CDR3. Written as DNA, the CDR3 is TGTGCCAGCAGCTCGCCCAGGGATGACTACACCTTC. This codes for CASSSPRDDYTF.

V and J are TRBV27 and TRBJ2-5; D unclear. This CDR3 region has 13 residues. Trimming took 6 bases from V and 7 from J, leaving 15 bases between them. Germline-derived CDR1 and CDR2 are MNHEY and SMNVEV (reference sequence). CDR3: CASSPPGFRTQYF. As DNA, the CDR3 is TGTGCCAGCAGCCCCCCGGGTTTCAGGACCCAGTACTTC.

This chain links TRBV19 with TRBJ1-5, with D perhaps TRBD1 (5 bases). Trimming cost V 7 bases and J 0 bases, with 13 bases left between them. Germline V gene sequence: CDR1 LNHDA, CDR2 SQIVND (reference sequence). The CDR3 extends over 15 amino acids. CDR3 coding DNA: TGTGCCAGTACCTGGGGCAGGAGTAGCAATCAGCCCCAGCATTTT. It encodes CASTWGRSSNQPQHF.

This chain connects TRBV19 to TRBJ2-7; TRBD2 matches at 9 bases. The CDR3 length is 12 residues. The ends lost 5 bases at V and 7 bases at J; junction bases unmatched: 3. CDR1 LNHDA and CDR2 SQIVND come from the germline V gene (reference sequence). Written as DNA, the CDR3 is TGTGCCAGTAGTGTAGCGGGAGCGGAGCAGTACTTC. Residues: CASSVAGAEQYF. The variable domain in full, with the rest retrieved from reference TRBV19 and TRBJ2-7, is DGGITQSPKYLFRKEGQNVTLSCEQNLNHDAMYWYRQDPGQGLRLIYYSQIVNDFQKGDIAEGYSVSREKKESFPLTVTSAQKNPTAFYLCASSVAGAEQYFGPGTRLTVT.

This chain uses TRBV9 with TRBJ1-1; D is ambiguous. The length of the CDR3 is 13 residues. Looked up from germline, CDR1 is SGDLS and CDR2 is YYNGEE. Deletions cut 1 base from V and 3 bases from J, with 7 bases between. CDR3: CASSVSPDTEAFF. The CDR3 region has the DNA TGTGCCAGCAGCGTATCCCCAGACACTGAAGCTTTCTTT. Full variable domain (rest looked up from reference TRBV9 and TRBJ1-1): DSGVTQTPKHLITATGQRVTLRCSPRSGDLSVYWYQQSLDQGLQFLIQYYNGEERAKGNILERFSAQQFPDLHSELNLSSLELGDSALYFCASSVSPDTEAFFGQGTRLTVV.

The rearrangement joins TRBV7-2 to TRBJ2-1, with D tentatively TRBD1 (6 bases). Trimming took 1 base from V and 3 from J, leaving 7 bases between them. The CDR3 loop spans 14 amino acids. The germline gives CDR1 SGHTA, CDR2 FQGNSA. CDR3 in DNA: TGTGCCAGCAGCTTAGAGGGGGTCTACAATGAGCAGTTCTTC. It is translated as CASSLEGVYNEQFF.

J is TRBJ2-3 and V is TRBV15, with D possibly being TRBD1 (8 bases). Germline lookup yields CDR1 LNHNV and CDR2 YYDKDF (reference sequence). Trimming removed 5 bases from V and 2 bases from J, with 14 bases in between. The CDR3 runs to 15 residues. The CDR3 loop is CATSGRDRYTDTQYF. Written as DNA, the CDR3 is TGTGCCACCAGCGGGAGGGACAGGTACACAGATACGCAGTATTTT.

The V and J genes are TRBV14 and TRBJ1-2; D is uncertain. The germline V and J ends were trimmed by 3 bases and 2 bases, with 7 bases remaining between them. Germline lookup yields CDR1 SGHDN and CDR2 FVKESK. The length of the CDR3 is 13 residues. CDR3 nucleotide sequence: TGTGCCAGCAGCCATCACTTAAACTATGGCTACACCTTC. Encoded protein: CASSHHLNYGYTF. The variable domain in full, completed from reference TRBV14 and TRBJ1-2, reads EAGVTQFPSHSVIEKGQTVTLRCDPISGHDNLYWYRRVMGKEIKFLLHFVKESKQDESGMPNNRFLAERTGGTYSTLKVQPAELEDSGVYFCASSHHLNYGYTFGSGTRLTVV.

The rearrangement links TRBV19 to TRBJ2-5; 8 bases map to TRBD1. The J call may be faulty, since TRBJ2-7 better matches the DNA end. CDR3 length: 15 amino acids. Per the germline V gene, CDR1 is LNHDA and CDR2 is SQIVND (reference sequence). CDR3 sequence: CASSMGTGYAYEQYF. CDR3 nucleotide sequence: TGTGCCAGTAGTATGGGGACAGGTTACGCCTACGAGCAGTACTTC.

The chain links TRBV7-8 to TRBJ1-2; 8 bases are a match to TRBD1. The V segment lost 0 bases and the J segment 5 bases; nucleotides outside the gene matches: 5. The germline V gene has CDR1 SGHVS and CDR2 FQNEAQ. This CDR3 has 15 amino acids. CDR3 in DNA: TGTGCCAGCAGCTTAGCGACAGGGGCGCAATATGGCTACACCTTC. It is translated as CASSLATGAQYGYTF.

The chain joins TRBV5-5 to TRBJ1-2, with 7 positions matching TRBD1. V lost 0 bases and J lost 0; bases outside the gene matches: 2. The CDR3 loop spans 15 amino acids. In germline, CDR1 is SGHKS, CDR2 YYEKEE (reference sequence). CDR3 protein: CASSLVGQTNYGYTF. The CDR3 DNA reads TGTGCCAGCAGCTTGGTGGGACAGACTAACTATGGCTACACCTTC.